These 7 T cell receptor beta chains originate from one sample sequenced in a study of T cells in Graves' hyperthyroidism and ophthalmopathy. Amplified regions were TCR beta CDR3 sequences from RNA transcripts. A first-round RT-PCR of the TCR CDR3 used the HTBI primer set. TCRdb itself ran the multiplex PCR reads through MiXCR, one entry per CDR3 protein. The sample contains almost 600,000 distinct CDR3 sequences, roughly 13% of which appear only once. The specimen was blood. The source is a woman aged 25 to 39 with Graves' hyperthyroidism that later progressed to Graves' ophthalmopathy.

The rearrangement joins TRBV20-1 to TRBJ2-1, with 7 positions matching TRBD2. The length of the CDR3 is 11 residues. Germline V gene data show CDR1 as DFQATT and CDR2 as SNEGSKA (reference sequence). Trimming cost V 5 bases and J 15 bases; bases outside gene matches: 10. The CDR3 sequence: CSAHKAGRLFF. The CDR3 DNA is TGCAGTGCTCATAAAGCGGGGCGGCTGTTCTTC.

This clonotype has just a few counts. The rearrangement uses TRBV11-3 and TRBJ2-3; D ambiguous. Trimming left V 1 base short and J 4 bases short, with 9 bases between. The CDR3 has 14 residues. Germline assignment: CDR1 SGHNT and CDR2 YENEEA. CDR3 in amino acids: CASSLARVSDTQYF. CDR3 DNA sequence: TGTGCCAGCAGCTTAGCACGGGTCTCAGATACGCAGTATTTT.

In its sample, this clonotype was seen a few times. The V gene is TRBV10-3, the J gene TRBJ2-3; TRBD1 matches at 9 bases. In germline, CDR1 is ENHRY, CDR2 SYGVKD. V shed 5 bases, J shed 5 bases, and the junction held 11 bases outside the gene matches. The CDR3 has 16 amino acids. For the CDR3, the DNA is TGTGCCATCAGTACGATGGACAGGGGCCAACTAGATACGCAGTATTTT. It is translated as CAISTMDRGQLDTQYF.

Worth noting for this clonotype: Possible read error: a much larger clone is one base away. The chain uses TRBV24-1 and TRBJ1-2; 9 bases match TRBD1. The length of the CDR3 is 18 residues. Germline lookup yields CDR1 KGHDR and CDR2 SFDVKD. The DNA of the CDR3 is TGTGCCACCCGTGATTCAGAACTCGGACAGGGGTTTTGGTATGGCTACACCTTC. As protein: CATRDSELGQGFWYGYTF.

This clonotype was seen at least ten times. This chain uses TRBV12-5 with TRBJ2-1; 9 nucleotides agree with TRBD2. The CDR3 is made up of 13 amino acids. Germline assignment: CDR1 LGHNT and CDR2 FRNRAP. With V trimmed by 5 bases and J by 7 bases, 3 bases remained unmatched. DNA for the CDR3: TGTGCTAGTGGTCTGGGACTAGCAAATGAGCAGTTCTTC. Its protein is CASGLGLANEQFF.

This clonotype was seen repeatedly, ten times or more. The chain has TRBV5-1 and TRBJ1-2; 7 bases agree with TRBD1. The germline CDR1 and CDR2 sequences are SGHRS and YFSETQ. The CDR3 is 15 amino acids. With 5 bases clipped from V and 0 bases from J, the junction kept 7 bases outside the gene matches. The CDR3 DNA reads TGCGCCAGCAGAACCGGACAGGAAGCTAACTATGGCTACACCTTC. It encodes CASRTGQEANYGYTF.

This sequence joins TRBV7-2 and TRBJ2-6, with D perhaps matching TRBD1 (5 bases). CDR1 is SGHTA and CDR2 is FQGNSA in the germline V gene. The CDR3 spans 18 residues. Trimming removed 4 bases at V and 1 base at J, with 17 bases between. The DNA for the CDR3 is TGTGCCAGCAGCTCCCTCTTGGACACGTTTTCTGGGGCCAACGTCCTGACTTTC. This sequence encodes CASSSLLDTFSGANVLTF.